One and the same sample provided the 3 T cell receptor beta chains below, sequenced in a study of CD8+ T cells in alopecia areata. Scientists pooled cutaneous lymph node cells and sorted them on CD4, CD8alpha, NKG2D, NKG2ACE and other markers. RNA extraction and reverse transcription yielded cDNA as sequencing template. Sequencing was performed with immunoSEQ multiplex PCR; in TCRdb, only in-frame clones are kept and a portion is missing. The sample contains approximately 280,000 clones, none of them singletons. Sequencing was done on a sample of CD4+ T cells sorted from a lymph node. The source of these receptors is a C3H/HeJ mouse with alopecia areata. MHC haplotype of the mouse line: H2-k.

On this clone: Mouse gene names apply. The covered CDR3 bases are TGTGCCAGCAGCCAAGAGGGACAGGGGTCGCCC. Encoded protein: CASSQEGQGSP. From start to end, the CDR3 is CASSQEGQGSPLYF. The genes are TRBV5 and TRBJ1-6; 10 positions agree with TRBD1. The CDR3 extends 3 residues past the end of the read, so its final part is completed from the germline J gene. Being an ORF, TRBJ1-6 has a function that is uncertain. Germline assignment: CDR1 LGHNA and CDR2 YNLKQL (reference sequence). The CDR3 is 14 amino acids. J gave up 10 bases and V 0 bases, and 0 bases lay outside the gene matches.

In regard to this clone: Gene names follow the mouse nomenclature. Different DNA sequences within this sample yield the same CDR3. The CDR3 spells CTCSAGGDTGQLYF. Incomplete CDR3 DNA: TGCACCTGCAGTGCAGGGGGAGACACCGGG. The rearrangement uses TRBV1 and TRBJ2-2, with no clear D. The CDR3 end lies 4 residues beyond the end of the read and is filled in from the germline J gene. V was pared by 1 base and J by 3 bases, with 6 bases between. CDR1 is NSQYPW and CDR2 is LRSPGD in the germline V gene (reference sequence). This CDR3 region has 14 residues.

In the case of this clone: Gene names refer to mouse genes. The sequenced fragment ends 4 residues before the CDR3 boundary, so the rest is inferred from the germline J gene. The V and J genes are TRBV5 and TRBJ2-2; TRBD2 matches at 11 bases. Per germline, CDR1 LGHNA and CDR2 YNLKQL (reference sequence). V shed 1 base, J shed 0 bases, and the junction held 1 base outside the gene matches. The CDR3 is 17 residues long. This CDR3 is CASSQGTGGPNTGQLYF. CDR3 DNA (partial): TGTGCCAGCAGCCAAGGGACTGGGGGGCCAAACACCGGG.